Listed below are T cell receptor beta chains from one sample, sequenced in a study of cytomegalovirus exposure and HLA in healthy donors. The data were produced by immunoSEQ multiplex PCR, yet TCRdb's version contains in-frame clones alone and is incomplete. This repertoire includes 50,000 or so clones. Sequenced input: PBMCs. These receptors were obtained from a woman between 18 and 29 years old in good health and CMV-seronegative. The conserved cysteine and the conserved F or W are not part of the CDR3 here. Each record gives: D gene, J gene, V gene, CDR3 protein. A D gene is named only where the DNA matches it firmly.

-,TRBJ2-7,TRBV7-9,ASSSGRDWSAYEQY
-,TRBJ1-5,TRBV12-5,ASSDRRTGQPQH
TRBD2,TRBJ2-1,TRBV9,ASSLRRLAGGEEQF
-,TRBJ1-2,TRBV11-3,ASSSRGGDGYT
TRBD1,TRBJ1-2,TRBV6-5,ASSRTGAYGYT
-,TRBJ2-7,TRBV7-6,ASSPATGPSYEQY
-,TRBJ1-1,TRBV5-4,ASTSPGGGDTEAF
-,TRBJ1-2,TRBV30,AWSVGGGLNYGYT
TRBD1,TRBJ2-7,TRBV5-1,ASSFRTGYEQY
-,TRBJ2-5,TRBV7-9,ASSLGAQETQY
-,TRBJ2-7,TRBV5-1,ASSLGGGALDEQY
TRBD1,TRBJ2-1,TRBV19,ASSIGPGGHNEQF
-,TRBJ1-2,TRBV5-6,ASSRGTSDYGYT
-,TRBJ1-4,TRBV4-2,ASSQERRLNEKLF
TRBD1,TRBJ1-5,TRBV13,ASSSLGGRGSDSNQPQH
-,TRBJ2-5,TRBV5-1,ASSPLGETQY
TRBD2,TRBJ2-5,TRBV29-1,SAPLSGRAGETQY
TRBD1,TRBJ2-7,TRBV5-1,ASSRDRRGEQY
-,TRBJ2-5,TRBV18,ASSPPSQETQY
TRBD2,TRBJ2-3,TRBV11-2,ASSFGGALDTQY
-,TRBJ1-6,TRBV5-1,ASSLSGTGGSPLH
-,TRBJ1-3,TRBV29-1,SARGQGGNTIY
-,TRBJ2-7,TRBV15,ATSRDKGGPGEQY
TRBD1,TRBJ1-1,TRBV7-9,ASSARQGTNTEAF
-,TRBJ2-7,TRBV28,ASSFLRTGYEQY
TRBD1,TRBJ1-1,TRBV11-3,ASSLGAGTGNTEAF
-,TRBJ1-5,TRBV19,ASSHQGINQPQH
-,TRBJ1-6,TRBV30,AWGERESSPLH
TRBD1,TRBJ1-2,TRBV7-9,ASSLTGEHYGYT
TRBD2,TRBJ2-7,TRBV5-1,ASSFPGGYEQY
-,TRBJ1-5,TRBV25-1,ASSAVLSNQPQH
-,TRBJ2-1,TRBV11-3,ASSFGGFSGGEQF
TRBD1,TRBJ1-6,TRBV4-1,ASSLSRGQAQPPSPLH
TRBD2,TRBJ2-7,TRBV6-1,ASSGLAGSAYEQY
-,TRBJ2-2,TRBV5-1,ASSLAPRGKYTGELF
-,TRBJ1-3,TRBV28,ASSLAAGGATIY
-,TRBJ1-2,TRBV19,ASRTTGLTNYSYT
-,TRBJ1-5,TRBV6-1,ASTWAGHSNQPQH
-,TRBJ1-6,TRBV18,ASSPGNNSPLH
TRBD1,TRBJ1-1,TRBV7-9,ASSLEDRGKVF
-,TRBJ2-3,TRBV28,ASSFWPDTQY